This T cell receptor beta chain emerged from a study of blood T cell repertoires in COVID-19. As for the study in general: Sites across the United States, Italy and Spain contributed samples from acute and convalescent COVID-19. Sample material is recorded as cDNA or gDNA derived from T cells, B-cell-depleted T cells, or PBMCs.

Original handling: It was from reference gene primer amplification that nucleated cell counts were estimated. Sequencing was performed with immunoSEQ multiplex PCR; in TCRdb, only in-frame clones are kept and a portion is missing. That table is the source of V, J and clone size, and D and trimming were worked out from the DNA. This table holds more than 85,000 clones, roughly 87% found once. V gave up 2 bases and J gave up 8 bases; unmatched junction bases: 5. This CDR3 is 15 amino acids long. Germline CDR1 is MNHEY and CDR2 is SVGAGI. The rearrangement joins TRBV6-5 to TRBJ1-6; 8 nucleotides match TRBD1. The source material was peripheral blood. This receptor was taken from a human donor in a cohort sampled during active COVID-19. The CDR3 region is CASSYDRGGYSPLHF. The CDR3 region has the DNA TGTGCCAGCAGTTACGACAGGGGTGGTTATTCACCCCTCCACTTT.